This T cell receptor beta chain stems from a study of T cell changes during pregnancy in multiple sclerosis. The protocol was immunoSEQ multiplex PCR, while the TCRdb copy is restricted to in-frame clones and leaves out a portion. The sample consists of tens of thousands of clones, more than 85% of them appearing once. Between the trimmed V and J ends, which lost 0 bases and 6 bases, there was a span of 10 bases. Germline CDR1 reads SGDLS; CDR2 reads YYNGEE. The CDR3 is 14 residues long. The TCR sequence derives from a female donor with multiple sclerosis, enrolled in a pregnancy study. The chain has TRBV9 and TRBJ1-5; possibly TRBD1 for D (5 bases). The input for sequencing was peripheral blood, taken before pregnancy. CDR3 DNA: TGTGCCAGCAGCGTAGACCTGGGGGGTCAGCCCCAGCATTTT. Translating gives CASSVDLGGQPQHF.